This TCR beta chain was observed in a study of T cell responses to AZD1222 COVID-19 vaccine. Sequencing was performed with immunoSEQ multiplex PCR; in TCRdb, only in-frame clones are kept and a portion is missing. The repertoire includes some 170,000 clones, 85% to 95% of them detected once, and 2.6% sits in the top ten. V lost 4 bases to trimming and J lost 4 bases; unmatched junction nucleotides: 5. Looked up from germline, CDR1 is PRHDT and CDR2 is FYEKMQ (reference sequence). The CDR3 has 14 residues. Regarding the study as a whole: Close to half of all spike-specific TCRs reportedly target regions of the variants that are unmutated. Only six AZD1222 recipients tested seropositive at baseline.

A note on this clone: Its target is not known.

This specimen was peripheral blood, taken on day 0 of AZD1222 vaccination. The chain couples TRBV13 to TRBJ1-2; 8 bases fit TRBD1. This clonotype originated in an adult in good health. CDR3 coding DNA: TGTGCCAGCAGCTCGTCGGGACAGGTCTATGGCTACACCTTC. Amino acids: CASSSSGQVYGYTF.